This T cell receptor (beta chain) was captured by sequencing in a study of cytomegalovirus exposure and HLA in healthy donors. General study results and limits: TRBV6-2, TRBV6-3 and some other V segments were unresolvable in 87-base-pair reads.

V was trimmed by 7 bases and J by 5 bases, leaving 12 bases between them. The germline V gene has CDR1 MNHNS and CDR2 SASEGT. There are 13 residues in the CDR3. Details on this clone: Its antigen is as yet unknown.

Researchers ran the PCR with 60 Vbeta and 13 Jbeta primers. The data were produced by immunoSEQ multiplex PCR, yet TCRdb's version contains in-frame clones alone and is incomplete. The sample records around 150,000 clones, about 66% being singletons. The specimen was PBMCs. V gene TRBV6-1 combines with J gene TRBJ1-5; no reliable D call. The origin of this receptor is a human donor in good health. The CDR3 coding sequence is TGTGCCAGCATGCTAATACGAGATCAGCCCCAGCATTTT. It specifies CASMLIRDQPQHF.